This entry lists 28 T cell receptor beta chains sequenced from one sample in a study of Ad26.COV2.S vaccination and SARS-CoV-2 variants. The table came from immunoSEQ multiplex PCR; TCRdb's copy has only in-frame clones and leaves some out. The repertoire holds around 300,000 clones, with 80% to 90% as singletons. The treatment is: 15 to 20 received Ad26.COV2.S at low or high dose, single or two shots; about five received placebo; per-sample allocation not given. Sample collection was performed on day 63 after the first vaccine or placebo injection. The sequences come from peripheral blood, collected in a trial of Ad26.COV2.S vaccine versus placebo. The origin of the receptors is a person aged 18-65 years who received the Ad26.COV2.S COVID-19 vaccine or a placebo.

The rearrangement uses TRBV5-4 and TRBJ1-4; 10 nucleotides match TRBD1. This CDR3 is 19 amino acids long. The V gene's germline CDR1 is SGHNT and CDR2 YYREEE (reference sequence). V lost 0 bases to trimming and J lost 2 bases; unmatched junction nucleotides: 10. The CDR3 DNA follows: TGTGCCAGCAGCTTGGCCGGACAGGGGGTTAGATCTACTAATGAAAAACTGTTTTTT. Translation gives CASSLAGQGVRSTNEKLFF.

The chain recombines TRBV10-3 with TRBJ2-7; no definite D call. The V end was cut by 1 base, the J end by 3 bases, with 4 bases between. CDR1 ENHRY and CDR2 SYGVKD come from the germline V gene. The CDR3 contains 12 residues. DNA for the CDR3: TGTGCCATCAGTGAGTGGGGCTACGAGCAGTACTTC. Residues: CAISEWGYEQYF.

This chain links TRBV7-2 with TRBJ2-3; TRBD2 agrees at 9 bases. Trimming at V came to 1 base and at J to 4 bases, leaving 3 bases not matched to a gene. Germline CDR1 SGHTA, CDR2 FQGNSA. The CDR3 loop spans 15 amino acids. The CDR3 bases are TGTGCCAGCAGCTTAGTAGCGGGAGTCTCAGATACGCAGTATTTT. Amino acids: CASSLVAGVSDTQYF.

This chain connects TRBV27 to TRBJ2-1; 13 bases agree with TRBD2. The V gene end was trimmed by 9 bases and the J gene end by 7 bases; junction bases not matched to a gene: 3. The CDR3 is made up of 13 amino acids. Germline V gives CDR1 MNHEY, CDR2 SMNVEV (reference sequence). The DNA of the CDR3 is TGTGCCAGTGGACTAGCGGGAGTGAATGAGCAGTTCTTC. It encodes CASGLAGVNEQFF.

This clone was picked up one time. This rearrangement joins TRBV28 to TRBJ2-7, with 12 bases lining up with TRBD1. V shed 4 bases and J 9 bases; nucleotides not matched to a gene: 4. Germline V gene lookup returns CDR1 MDHEN and CDR2 SYDVKM. CDR3 size: 13 residues. CDR3 coding DNA: TGTGCCAGCAGTTCCGGGACAGGGGGCGGGCAGTACTTC. It yields the protein CASSSGTGGGQYF.

This chain joins TRBV3-1 (or the pseudogene TRBV3-2) and TRBJ2-4; D may be TRBD2 (6 bases). V was clipped by 4 bases and J by 3 bases, with 16 bases between them. CDR1 LGHDT and CDR2 YNNKEL come from the germline V gene (reference sequence). This CDR3 spans 16 amino acids. CDR3 sequence reads: CASSLGGNLYKNIQYF. CDR3 DNA sequence: TGTGCCAGCAGCCTGGGGGGAAATTTGTACAAAAACATTCAGTACTTC.

The chain combines TRBV10-2 with TRBJ2-1; possibly TRBD1 for D (6 bases). This CDR3 is 15 amino acids long. Trimming pared 8 bases from V and 10 bases from J, leaving 24 bases between. The V gene's germline CDR1 is WSHSY and CDR2 SAAADI. The CDR3 nucleotides are TGCGCCAGCTGTCCCCGGGCAGGGCACAGGGTAGAGCAGTTCTTC. Amino acid sequence: CASCPRAGHRVEQFF.

The chain has TRBV29-1 and TRBJ2-7; D is possibly TRBD1 (5 bases). Trimming removed 1 base from V and 2 bases from J, with 15 bases in between. The CDR3 is 15 amino acids. Germline V CDR1 and CDR2: SQVTM, ANQGSEA. CDR3 residues: CSVEGVQGLTYEQYF. The CDR3 nucleotides read TGCAGCGTTGAAGGTGTGCAGGGTTTGACCTACGAGCAGTACTTC.

A single count supports this clone. This chain connects TRBV24-1 to TRBJ1-2; 8 bases match TRBD1. Germline V lookup: CDR1 KGHDR, CDR2 SFDVKD. The CDR3 runs 16 residues. Trimming took 2 bases from V and 4 from J; bases not matched to a gene: 8. The CDR3 DNA reads TGTGCCACCAGTGATTACCGCGGACAGGGTGGCTATGGCTACACCTTC. Its protein product is CATSDYRGQGGYGYTF.

The rearrangement joins TRBV30 to TRBJ1-2; unclear D gene. Germline values: CDR1 GTSNPN, CDR2 SVGIG (reference sequence). V dropped 4 bases and J dropped 2 bases, with 11 bases sitting between them. The CDR3 runs to 13 residues. CDR3 DNA sequence: TGTGCCTGGATGGAGGCCTCGAACTATGGCTACACCTTC. It codes for CAWMEASNYGYTF.

There are a few counts of this clone. The chain links TRBV7-9 to TRBJ1-1, with 7 bases identical to TRBD1. Unmatched junction bases numbered 10, after V lost 5 bases and J lost 7 bases. In germline, CDR1 is SEHNR, CDR2 FQNEAQ (reference sequence). The length of the CDR3 is 14 residues. CDR3 protein: CASSPQGVSYEAFF. DNA for the CDR3: TGTGCCAGCAGCCCCCAGGGGGTGAGCTATGAAGCTTTCTTT.

The genes are TRBV6-2 or TRBV6-3 and TRBJ2-1, with TRBD2 matching 8 bases. Germline loops: CDR1 MNHEY, CDR2 SVGEGT. The CDR3 sequence is 15 residues long. V shed 3 bases and J 6 bases; nucleotides not matched to a gene: 7. The CDR3 here is CASSYVRGVSNEQFF. CDR3 bases: TGTGCCAGCAGTTATGTGCGGGGGGTCAGCAATGAGCAGTTCTTC.

This clone was picked up a small number of times. CDR3 in amino acids: CASSEYGQRSGYTF. The CDR3 nucleotides read TGTGCCAGCAGTGAATATGGACAGCGAAGTGGCTACACCTTC. The chain recombines TRBV25-1 with TRBJ1-2; tentative D call: TRBD1 (6 bases). Trimming left V 0 bases short and J 7 bases short, with 12 bases between. Germline V lookup: CDR1 MGHDK, CDR2 SYGVNS. The CDR3 extends over 14 amino acids.

The chain carries TRBV3-1 (or the pseudogene TRBV3-2) and TRBJ2-4; 8 bases align to TRBD2. This CDR3 has 16 residues. J gave up 1 base and V 3 bases, and 5 bases lay outside the gene matches. Looked up from germline, CDR1 is LGHDT and CDR2 is YNNKEL (reference sequence). CDR3 in amino acids: CASSHGTRLAKNIQYF. CDR3 nucleotide sequence: TGTGCCAGCAGCCACGGGACTAGGCTGGCCAAAAACATTCAGTACTTC.

As regards this clone: An end of the junction differs from the germline gene, which may be a read error. This chain joins TRBV4-1 and TRBJ2-7; 7 nucleotides align to TRBD1. The CDR3 length is 15 residues. The V gene's germline CDR1 is MGHRA and CDR2 YSYEKL. CDR3 loop: CASSKEGTVNIEQYF. The CDR3 DNA reads as TGCGCCAGCAGCAAAGAGGGGACAGTAAATATAGAGCAGTACTTC.

This chain joins TRBV4-3 and TRBJ1-1; maybe TRBD1 (5 bases). The germline V and J ends were trimmed by 0 bases and 2 bases, with 13 bases remaining between them. The germline CDR1 and CDR2 sequences are LGHNA and YSLEER. The CDR3 totals 16 residues. CDR3 protein: CASSQDPGGVNTEAFF. CDR3 sequence (DNA): TGCGCCAGCAGCCAAGACCCCGGAGGGGTTAACACTGAAGCTTTCTTT.

The V call is TRBV11-2, the J call TRBJ1-5, with 7 bases identical to TRBD1. There are 15 residues in the CDR3. The V gene end was trimmed by 1 base and the J gene end by 7 bases; junction bases not matched to a gene: 7. Germline V gives CDR1 SGHAT, CDR2 FQNNGV. In nucleotides, the CDR3 is TGTGCCAGCAGCTTAGGACAGGGACCAACCCAGCCCCAGCATTTT. Translated: CASSLGQGPTQPQHF.

V usage is TRBV4-1 and J usage is TRBJ1-4; D gene ambiguous. Germline V CDR1 and CDR2: MGHRA, YSYEKL. V was cut by 0 bases and J by 7 bases, with 15 bases left in between. The CDR3 has 16 amino acids. The CDR3: CASSQEPTGSGEKLFF. DNA for the CDR3: TGCGCCAGCAGCCAAGAACCTACCGGGTCCGGTGAAAAACTGTTTTTT.

The chain combines TRBV6-5 with TRBJ1-5; D is unclear. The germline V gene has CDR1 MNHEY and CDR2 SVGAGI. The CDR3 contains 12 residues. V lost 2 bases and J 7 bases, leaving 6 bases between the germline ends. For the CDR3, the DNA is TGTGCCAGCAGTTACCTGGGCCAGCCCCAGCATTTT. This sequence encodes CASSYLGQPQHF.

This clone was seen a few times. The CDR3 protein is CASSYSKTRRETQYF. The CDR3 nucleotides read TGTGCCAGCAGTTACTCGAAGACTAGGCGAGAGACCCAGTACTTC. This sequence joins TRBV6-2 or TRBV6-3 and TRBJ2-5, with a possible D match to TRBD2 (6 bases). The ends were cut back, 0 bases at V and 4 bases at J, with 12 bases in the middle. Germline loops: CDR1 MNHEY, CDR2 SVGEGT. This CDR3 region has 15 residues.

The chain uses TRBV30 and TRBJ2-7; D not certain. This CDR3 is built from 12 residues. Germline V gives CDR1 GTSNPN, CDR2 SVGIG (reference sequence). Trimming shortened V by 5 bases and J by 4 bases, and 12 bases separated the two germline ends. The CDR3 loop reads CAWASSGYEQYF. CDR3 coding DNA: TGTGCCTGGGCTTCCTCGGGTTACGAGCAGTACTTC.

The chain recombines TRBV28 with TRBJ1-1; 7 bases are a match to TRBD1. V was pared by 7 bases and J by 2 bases, with 7 bases of the junction left unmatched. Per the germline V gene, CDR1 is MDHEN and CDR2 is SYDVKM. The CDR3 runs to 14 residues. CDR3 DNA: TGTGCCAGCACCGAGGGGACAGTAAACACTGAAGCTTTCTTT. Translation: CASTEGTVNTEAFF.

The chain links TRBV2 to TRBJ1-2, with 9 nucleotides matching TRBD1. The CDR3 runs to 15 residues. The germline gives CDR1 SNHLY, CDR2 FYNNEI. V dropped 6 bases and J dropped 2; count of bases not matched to a gene: 7. The CDR3 region is CASRYRGQENYGYTF. The CDR3 DNA sequence: TGTGCCAGCAGGTACAGGGGGCAAGAGAACTATGGCTACACCTTC.

This clone has at least ten counts. This specimen includes other DNA sequences encoding the same CDR3. This chain links TRBV5-5 with TRBJ1-5; D might be TRBD1 (5 bases). The germline V gene has CDR1 SGHKS and CDR2 YYEKEE (reference sequence). V lost 3 bases and J lost 6, with 19 bases in between. The CDR3 spans 16 residues. The CDR3 spells CASSSSGEGRGQPQHF. CDR3 coding DNA: TGTGCCAGCAGCTCTTCGGGGGAGGGTCGGGGTCAGCCCCAGCATTTT.

The J gene is TRBJ1-2, the V gene TRBV4-1, with D possibly TRBD1 on 6 matching bases. Trimming removed 4 bases from V and 0 bases from J, with 21 bases in between. Germline V gives CDR1 MGHRA, CDR2 YSYEKL. This CDR3 is built from 18 residues. This CDR3 is CASSPPGQLLQANYGYTF. The CDR3 DNA reads as TGCGCCAGCAGCCCCCCCGGACAGCTCCTTCAAGCTAACTATGGCTACACCTTC.

This chain connects TRBV4-3 to TRBJ2-1; D not resolved. V shed 4 bases and J shed 2 bases, with 12 bases lying between them. Germline CDR1 reads LGHNA; CDR2 reads YSLEER. The CDR3 length is 15 residues. CDR3 DNA sequence: TGCGCCAGCAGCCCCGAAATTTCCCCCTACAATGAGCAGTTCTTC. Translation: CASSPEISPYNEQFF.

This clone was recorded only once. CDR3 nucleotide sequence: TGTGCCAGCAGCCAAATTGGGAGAACCTACAATGAGCAGTTCTTC. Its protein product is CASSQIGRTYNEQFF. The chain is built from TRBV3-1 (or the pseudogene TRBV3-2) and TRBJ2-1; D possibly corresponds to TRBD2 (5 bases). The CDR3 totals 15 residues. V was clipped by 2 bases and J by 2 bases, with 10 bases between them. The germline V gene encodes CDR1 LGHDT and CDR2 YNNKEL (reference sequence).

This rearrangement joins TRBV7-9 to TRBJ1-1; D may be TRBD1 (6 bases). Trimming took off 5 bases at V and 0 bases at J, with 13 bases between the two ends. The V gene's germline CDR1 is SEHNR and CDR2 FQNEAQ (reference sequence). The CDR3 spans 15 residues. The CDR3 region has the DNA TGTGCCAGCAGCCCCCAGGGGTCTCTGAACACTGAAGCTTTCTTT. Translating gives CASSPQGSLNTEAFF. Filled out from reference TRBV7-9 and TRBJ1-1, the complete variable domain reads DTGVSQNPRHKITKRGQNVTFRCDPISEHNRLYWYRQTLGQGPEFLTYFQNEAQLEKSRLLSDRFSAERPKGSFSTLEIQRTEQGDSAMYLCASSPQGSLNTEAFFGQGTRLTVV.